This is a list of T cell receptor beta chains from one sample in a study of blood T cell repertoires in COVID-19. Measured with immunoSEQ multiplex PCR; TCRdb has only the in-frame clones, and not every one. The sample lists 20,000 to 25,000 clones, approximately 90% occurring once. Sequencing was done on a sample of peripheral blood. These receptors were collected from a woman aged 80 or over with active COVID-19. Each CDR3 is given with its conserved first and last residue. Fields, in order: J gene, clone size, D gene, V gene, CDR3 DNA, CDR3 protein. The D gene is left open where the match is weak. Clone size appears in some rows only: once, few, many, or a class for an expanded clone.

>TRBJ2-7|.|.|TRBV30
TGTGCCTGGAGTGTACCGGGGGTAACCTACGAGCAGTACTTC
CAWSVPGVTYEQYF
>TRBJ1-1|.|.|TRBV4-3
TGCGCCAGCAGCCGGGGACGGGGGGCGGTCGCGAACACTGAAGCTTTCTTT
CASSRGRGAVANTEAFF
>TRBJ2-7|.|.|TRBV7-8
TGTGCCAGCAGCTCCAGGACCCAGGGGACGAACGAGCAGTACTTC
CASSSRTQGTNEQYF
>TRBJ1-2|.|.|TRBV7-9
TGTGCCAGCAGCCAGGACAGCTATGGCTACACCTTC
CASSQDSYGYTF
>TRBJ1-3|.|TRBD1|TRBV7-9
TGTGCCAGCAGCTTGTTTGACAGGGGGCCGGACACCATATATTTT
CASSLFDRGPDTIYF
>TRBJ2-5|.|.|TRBV7-6
TGTGCCAGCAGCTTAAGGAAACAGTTGGGGGCCCAAGAGACCCAGTACTTC
CASSLRKQLGAQETQYF
>TRBJ1-6|.|.|TRBV6-5
TGTGCCAGCAGTTACTCGGGCAACTCCTATAATTCACCCCTCCACTTT
CASSYSGNSYNSPLHF
>TRBJ2-7|.|.|TRBV7-9
TGTGCCAGCAGCTTAGTTAGCCCCGACAGCGACTACGAGCAGTACTTC
CASSLVSPDSDYEQYF
>TRBJ2-3|.|TRBD2|TRBV7-2
TGTGCCAGCAGCATACTAGCGGGGGCTATGACAGATACGCAGTATTTT
CASSILAGAMTDTQYF
>TRBJ2-3|.|TRBD2|TRBV10-3
TGTGCCATCAGTTTATTAGCGGGGGCCGGCACAGATACGCAGTATTTT
CAISLLAGAGTDTQYF
>TRBJ2-1|.|TRBD2|TRBV4-1
TGCGCCAGCAGCCCGATAGCGGGTAGCTCCTACAATGAGCAGTTCTTC
CASSPIAGSSYNEQFF
>TRBJ2-1|.|.|TRBV7-3
TGTGCCAGCAGCTCCAGCGAGAATGAGCAGTTCTTC
CASSSSENEQFF
>TRBJ2-1|.|TRBD1|TRBV5-4
TGTGCCAGCAGCGAAGGGACAGATAACAATGAGCAGTTCTTC
CASSEGTDNNEQFF
>TRBJ1-2|.|.|TRBV5-4
TGTGCCAGCAGCTTCAGGGTTGGAAACTATGGCTACACCTTC
CASSFRVGNYGYTF
>TRBJ1-2|.|.|TRBV5-4
TGTGCCAGCAGCTTGTTGCGGGGGGAGTACTATGGCTACACCTTC
CASSLLRGEYYGYTF
>TRBJ2-3|.|TRBD2|TRBV19
TGTGCCAGTAGTCCTACGGGCGGGGGTTCAGATACGCAGTATTTT
CASSPTGGGSDTQYF
>TRBJ1-2|.|TRBD1|TRBV5-1
TGCGCCAGCAGCTTGGGAACGGCAGGGGGCTATGGCTACACCTTC
CASSLGTAGGYGYTF
>TRBJ2-1|.|TRBD1|TRBV30
TGTGCCTGGAGACGACAGGGGGTGAAAGAGCAGTTCTTC
CAWRRQGVKEQFF
>TRBJ1-4|.|.|TRBV10-3
TGTGCCATCAGCGAAGGGGTACCTAATGAAAAACTGTTTTTT
CAISEGVPNEKLFF
>TRBJ2-7|.|TRBD1|TRBV5-4
TGTGCCAGCAGCTCGCCCGTACAGGGGGCTATCTACGAGCAGTACTTC
CASSSPVQGAIYEQYF
>TRBJ1-6|.|.|TRBV5-1
TGCGCCAGCAGCGGGGGGAGGGATGATTCACCCCTCCACTTT
CASSGGRDDSPLHF
>TRBJ1-2|.|TRBD1|TRBV5-4
TGTGCCAGCAGCTTGCCCGGGGACAGATACTATGGCTACACCTTC
CASSLPGDRYYGYTF
>TRBJ2-3|.|.|TRBV5-1
TGCGCCAGCAGCTTGCTAGCCGTCGATACGCAGTATTTT
CASSLLAVDTQYF
>TRBJ2-1|.|.|TRBV10-3
TGTGCCATCAGTGAGTCTGGGGGGTGGTCCTACAATGAGCAGTTCTTC
CAISESGGWSYNEQFF
>TRBJ1-1|.|TRBD1|TRBV6-5
TGTGCCAGCAGAAGGACAGGGGGGACTGAAGCTTTCTTT
CASRRTGGTEAFF
>TRBJ2-5|.|.|TRBV12-3/TRBV12-4
TGTGCCAGCAGGGCAGGGGATAAGACCCAGTACTTC
CASRAGDKTQYF
>TRBJ2-4|.|TRBD2|TRBV2
TGTGCCAGCAGTCCCTCGGGAGGAATAGCCAAAAACATTCAGTACTTC
CASSPSGGIAKNIQYF
>TRBJ2-7|.|.|TRBV6-2/TRBV6-3
TGTGCCAGCAGATACCCGACAGTCCCCTACGAGCAGTACTTC
CASRYPTVPYEQYF
>TRBJ2-3|.|.|TRBV24-1
TGTGCCACCAGAGGCGGACTAAACACAGATACGCAGTATTTT
CATRGGLNTDTQYF
>TRBJ2-1|.|TRBD1|TRBV5-1
TGCGCCAGCAGCTTGGGGACAGGGGGCTCTCTAAGCTCCTACAATGAGCAGTTCTTC
CASSLGTGGSLSSYNEQFF
>TRBJ2-2|once|TRBD1|TRBV5-1
TGCGCCAGCAGCCCTGACAGGGGGAAGGTCGGGGAGCTGTTTTTT
CASSPDRGKVGELFF
>TRBJ2-1|.|.|TRBV9
TGTGCCAGCAGCGCCCTCACGGGTGACAGGCAGTTCTTC
CASSALTGDRQFF
>TRBJ2-2|.|TRBD2|TRBV7-9
TGTGCCAGCAGCCTACTAGCGAGCACCGGGGAGCTGTTTTTT
CASSLLASTGELFF
>TRBJ1-2|.|.|TRBV7-2
TGTGCCAGCAGCTTATCGGGACATAGAAACTATGGCTACACCTTC
CASSLSGHRNYGYTF
>TRBJ1-2|.|.|TRBV10-3
TGTGCCATCAGTGTCGACAGCCTCTATGGCTACACCTTC
CAISVDSLYGYTF
>TRBJ2-1|once|TRBD2|TRBV5-5
TGTGCCAGCAGCCCCAGGACTAGCTCTGAGCAGTTCTTC
CASSPRTSSEQFF
>TRBJ2-3|once|TRBD2|TRBV9
TGTGCCAGCAGCGCCGGGGGGGGCCCAGATACGCAGTATTTT
CASSAGGGPDTQYF
>TRBJ2-5|.|.|TRBV9
TGTGCCAGCAGCGTAGACCCAAAGGGGCAAGAGACCCAGTACTTC
CASSVDPKGQETQYF
>TRBJ1-2|once|.|TRBV6-6
TGTGCCAGCAGTCAGGAGGTTTTCATCACCTTC
CASSQEVFITF
>TRBJ1-2|.|.|TRBV18
TGTGCCAGCTCACCGAGGGACACGGAGTACTATGGCTACACCTTC
CASSPRDTEYYGYTF
>TRBJ2-5|.|TRBD2|TRBV5-1
TGCGCCAGCAGCTTGAGACTAGCGGGGGAAGAGACCCAGTACTTC
CASSLRLAGEETQYF
>TRBJ2-3|.|.|TRBV19
TGTGCCAGTAGTATAAGCGGTCCCGGTGATACGCAGTATTTT
CASSISGPGDTQYF
>TRBJ2-7|once|.|TRBV4-3
TGCGCCAGCAGCCAAGATTATGGGCCTGCCTACGAGCAGTACTTC
CASSQDYGPAYEQYF